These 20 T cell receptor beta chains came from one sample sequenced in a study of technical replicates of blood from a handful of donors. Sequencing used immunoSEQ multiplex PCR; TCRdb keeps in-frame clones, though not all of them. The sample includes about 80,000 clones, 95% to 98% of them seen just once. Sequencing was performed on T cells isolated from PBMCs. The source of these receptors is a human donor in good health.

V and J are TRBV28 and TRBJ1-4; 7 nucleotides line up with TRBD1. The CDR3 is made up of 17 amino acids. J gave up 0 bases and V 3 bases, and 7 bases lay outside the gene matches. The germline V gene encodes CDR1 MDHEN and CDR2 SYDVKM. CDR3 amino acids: CASSFGDRLTTNEKLFF. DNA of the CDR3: TGTGCCAGCAGTTTTGGGGACAGACTTACAACTAATGAAAAACTGTTTTTT.

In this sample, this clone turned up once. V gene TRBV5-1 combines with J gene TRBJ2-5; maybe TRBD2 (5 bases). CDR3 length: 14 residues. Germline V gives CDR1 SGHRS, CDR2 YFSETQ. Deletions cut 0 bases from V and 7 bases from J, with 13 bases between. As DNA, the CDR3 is TGCGCCAGCAGCTTGGATGGAGGAATGGGGACCCAGTACTTC. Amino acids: CASSLDGGMGTQYF.

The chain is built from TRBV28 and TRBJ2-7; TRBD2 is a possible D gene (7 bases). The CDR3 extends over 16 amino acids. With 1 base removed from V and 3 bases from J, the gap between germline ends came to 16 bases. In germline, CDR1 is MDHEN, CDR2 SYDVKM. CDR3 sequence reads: CASSLYSGGGLYEQYF. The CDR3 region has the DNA TGTGCCAGCAGTTTATATTCGGGGGGCGGCCTCTACGAGCAGTACTTC.

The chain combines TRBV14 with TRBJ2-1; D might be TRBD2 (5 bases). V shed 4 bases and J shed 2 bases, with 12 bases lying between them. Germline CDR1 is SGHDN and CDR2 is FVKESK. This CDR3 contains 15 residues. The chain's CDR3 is CASSPSRRTYNEQFF. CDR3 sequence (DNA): TGTGCCAGCAGCCCCTCTCGGAGGACCTACAATGAGCAGTTCTTC.

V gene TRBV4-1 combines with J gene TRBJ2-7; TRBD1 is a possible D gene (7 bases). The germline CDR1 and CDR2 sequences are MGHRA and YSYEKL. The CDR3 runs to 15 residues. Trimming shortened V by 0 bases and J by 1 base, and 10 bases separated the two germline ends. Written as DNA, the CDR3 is TGCGCCAGCAGCCAAGAGGAGGGGGCGTCCTACGAGCAGTACTTC. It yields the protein CASSQEEGASYEQYF.

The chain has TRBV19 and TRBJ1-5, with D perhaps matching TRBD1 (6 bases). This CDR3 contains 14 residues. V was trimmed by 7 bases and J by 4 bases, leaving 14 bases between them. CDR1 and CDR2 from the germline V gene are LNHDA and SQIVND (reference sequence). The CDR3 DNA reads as TGTGCCAGTAACGGGGGGGCGGGAAATCAGCCCCAGCATTTT. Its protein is CASNGGAGNQPQHF.

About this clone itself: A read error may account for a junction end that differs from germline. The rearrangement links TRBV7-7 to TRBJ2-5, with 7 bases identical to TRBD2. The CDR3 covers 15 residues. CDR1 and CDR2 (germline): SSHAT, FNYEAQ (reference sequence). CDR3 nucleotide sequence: TGTGCTAGCAGCTTGGGTCGGGCGGGGGAAGAGACCCAGTACTTC. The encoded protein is CASSLGRAGEETQYF.

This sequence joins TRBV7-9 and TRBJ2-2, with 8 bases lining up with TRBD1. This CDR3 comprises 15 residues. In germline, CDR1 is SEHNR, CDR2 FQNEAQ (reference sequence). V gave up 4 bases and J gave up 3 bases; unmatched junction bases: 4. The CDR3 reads CASSSDRVHTGELFF. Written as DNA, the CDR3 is TGTGCCAGCAGCTCGGACAGGGTCCACACCGGGGAGCTGTTTTTT.

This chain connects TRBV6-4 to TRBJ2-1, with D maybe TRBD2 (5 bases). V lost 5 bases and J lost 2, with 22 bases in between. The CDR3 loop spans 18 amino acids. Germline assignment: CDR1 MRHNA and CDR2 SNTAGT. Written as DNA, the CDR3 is TGTGCCAGCAGTCTACTCATGGAGAGCGGCCTTACCTACAATGAGCAGTTCTTC. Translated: CASSLLMESGLTYNEQFF.

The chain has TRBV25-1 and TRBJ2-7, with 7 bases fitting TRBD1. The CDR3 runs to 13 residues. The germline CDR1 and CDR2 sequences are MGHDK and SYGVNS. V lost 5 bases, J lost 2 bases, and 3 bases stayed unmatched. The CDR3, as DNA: TGTGCCAGCAGTCGACAGGGAACCTACGAGCAGTACTTC. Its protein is CASSRQGTYEQYF.

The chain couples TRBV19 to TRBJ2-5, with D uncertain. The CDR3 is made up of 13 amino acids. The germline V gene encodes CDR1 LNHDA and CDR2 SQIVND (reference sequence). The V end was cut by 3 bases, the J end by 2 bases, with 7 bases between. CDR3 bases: TGTGCCAGTAGTATCCGTCTTCAAGAGACCCAGTACTTC. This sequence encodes CASSIRLQETQYF.

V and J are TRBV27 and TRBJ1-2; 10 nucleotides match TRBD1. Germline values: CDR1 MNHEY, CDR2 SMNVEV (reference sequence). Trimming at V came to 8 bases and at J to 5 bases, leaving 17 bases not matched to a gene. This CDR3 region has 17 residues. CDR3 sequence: CASSSAGTGAYRYGYTF. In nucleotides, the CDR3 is TGTGCCAGCTCAAGCGCCGGGACAGGGGCCTATCGGTATGGCTACACCTTC.

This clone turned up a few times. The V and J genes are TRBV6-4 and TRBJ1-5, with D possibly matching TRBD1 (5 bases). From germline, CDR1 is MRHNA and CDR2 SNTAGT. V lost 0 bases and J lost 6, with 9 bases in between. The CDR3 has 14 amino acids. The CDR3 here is CASSDSRASQPQHF. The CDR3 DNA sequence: TGTGCCAGCAGTGACTCCAGGGCCAGTCAGCCCCAGCATTTT.

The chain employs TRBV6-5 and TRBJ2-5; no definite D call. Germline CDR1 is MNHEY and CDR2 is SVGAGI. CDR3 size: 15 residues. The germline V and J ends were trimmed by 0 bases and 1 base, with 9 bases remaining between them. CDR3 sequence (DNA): TGTGCCAGCAGTTACTCGAGTTACGCCCAAGAGACCCAGTACTTC. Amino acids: CASSYSSYAQETQYF.

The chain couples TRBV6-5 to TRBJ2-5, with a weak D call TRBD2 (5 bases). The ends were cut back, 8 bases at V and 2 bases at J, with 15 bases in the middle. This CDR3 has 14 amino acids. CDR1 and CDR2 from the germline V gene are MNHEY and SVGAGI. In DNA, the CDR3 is TGTGCCAGCCAAAAGTCCGGGGTACAAGAGACCCAGTACTTC. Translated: CASQKSGVQETQYF.

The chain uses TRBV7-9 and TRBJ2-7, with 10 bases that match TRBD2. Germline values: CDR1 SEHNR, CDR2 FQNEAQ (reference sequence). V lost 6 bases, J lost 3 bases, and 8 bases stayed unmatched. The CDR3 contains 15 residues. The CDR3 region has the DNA TGTGCCAGCAGACCAACTAGCGGGACCCGCTACGAGCAGTACTTC. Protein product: CASRPTSGTRYEQYF.

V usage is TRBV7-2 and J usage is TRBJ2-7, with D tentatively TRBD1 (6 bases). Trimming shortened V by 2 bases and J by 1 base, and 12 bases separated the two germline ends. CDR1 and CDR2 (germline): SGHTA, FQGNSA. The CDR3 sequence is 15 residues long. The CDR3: CASSLWRQASYEQYF. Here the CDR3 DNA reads TGTGCCAGCAGCTTATGGCGACAGGCATCCTACGAGCAGTACTTC.

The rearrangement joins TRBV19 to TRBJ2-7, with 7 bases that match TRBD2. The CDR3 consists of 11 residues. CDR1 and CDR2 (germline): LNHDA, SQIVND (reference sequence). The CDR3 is CAAGETYEQYF. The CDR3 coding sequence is TGTGCTGCGGGAGAGACCTACGAGCAGTACTTC.

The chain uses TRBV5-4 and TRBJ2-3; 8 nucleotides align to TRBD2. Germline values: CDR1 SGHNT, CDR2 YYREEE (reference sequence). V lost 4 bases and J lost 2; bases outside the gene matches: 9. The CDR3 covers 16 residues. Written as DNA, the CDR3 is TGTGCCAGCAGCCCCAGCGGGACTAGGGACACAGATACGCAGTATTTT. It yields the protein CASSPSGTRDTDTQYF.

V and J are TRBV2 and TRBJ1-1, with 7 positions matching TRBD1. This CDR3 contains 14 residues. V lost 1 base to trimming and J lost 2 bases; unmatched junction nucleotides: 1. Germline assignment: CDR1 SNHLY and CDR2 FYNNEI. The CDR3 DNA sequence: TGTGCCAGCAGTGAAGGACAGGGTAACACTGAAGCTTTCTTT. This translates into CASSEGQGNTEAFF.